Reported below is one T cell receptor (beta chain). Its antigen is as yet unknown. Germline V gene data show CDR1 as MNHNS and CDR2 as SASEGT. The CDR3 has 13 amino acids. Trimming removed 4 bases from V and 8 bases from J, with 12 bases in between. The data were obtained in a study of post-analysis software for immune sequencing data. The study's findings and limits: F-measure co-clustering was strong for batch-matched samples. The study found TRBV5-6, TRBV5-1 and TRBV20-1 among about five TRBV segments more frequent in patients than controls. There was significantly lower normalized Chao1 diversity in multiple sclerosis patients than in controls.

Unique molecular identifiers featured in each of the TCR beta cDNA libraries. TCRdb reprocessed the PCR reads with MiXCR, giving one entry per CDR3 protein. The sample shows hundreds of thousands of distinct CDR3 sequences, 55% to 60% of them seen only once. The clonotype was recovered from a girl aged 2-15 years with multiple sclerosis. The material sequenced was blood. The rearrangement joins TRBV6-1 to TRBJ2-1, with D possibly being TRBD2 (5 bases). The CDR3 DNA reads TGTGCCAGCAGTGGTCGGCTCGGGGATGAGCAGTTCTTC. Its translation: CASSGRLGDEQFF.